A single T cell receptor (beta chain) is shown here with its context. What it binds is unknown. Negatively enriched CD4+ T cells were divided by CD45RA into naive and memory. Sequencing used immunoSEQ multiplex PCR; TCRdb keeps in-frame clones, though not all of them. The sample has roughly 2.4 million clones, around 95% seen once. The entry originates in a study of shared clonotypes between healthy human individuals. Study-level results: Limitation of the genetic and exposure-history diversity represented came from the few donors. Several donors shared approximately 5% of their naive CD4 clonotypes.

The CDR3 contains 13 residues. V was pared by 4 bases and J by 2 bases, with 5 bases between. Germline CDR1 reads LNHDA; CDR2 reads SQIVND (reference sequence). This TCR was recovered from a man aged 18 to 30 in good health. Sequenced: naive CD4+ T cells sorted from blood. Subset reported: CD45RA+ positively selected. The chain carries TRBV19 and TRBJ2-2; the D is unclear. The chain's CDR3 is CASSTRNTGELFF. The CDR3 DNA sequence: TGTGCCAGTAGTACCCGAAACACCGGGGAGCTGTTTTTT.